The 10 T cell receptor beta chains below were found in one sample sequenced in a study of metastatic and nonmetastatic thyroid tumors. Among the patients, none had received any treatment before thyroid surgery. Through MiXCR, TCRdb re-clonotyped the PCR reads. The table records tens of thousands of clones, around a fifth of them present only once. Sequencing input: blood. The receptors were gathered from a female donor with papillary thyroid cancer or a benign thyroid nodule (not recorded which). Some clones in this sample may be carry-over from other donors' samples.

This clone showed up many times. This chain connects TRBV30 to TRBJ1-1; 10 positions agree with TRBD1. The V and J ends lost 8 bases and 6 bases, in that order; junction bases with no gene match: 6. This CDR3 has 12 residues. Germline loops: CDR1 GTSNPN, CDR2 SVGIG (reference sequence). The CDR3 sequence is CAGDRGVAEAFF. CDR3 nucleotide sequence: TGTGCCGGGGACAGGGGAGTAGCTGAAGCTTTCTTT.

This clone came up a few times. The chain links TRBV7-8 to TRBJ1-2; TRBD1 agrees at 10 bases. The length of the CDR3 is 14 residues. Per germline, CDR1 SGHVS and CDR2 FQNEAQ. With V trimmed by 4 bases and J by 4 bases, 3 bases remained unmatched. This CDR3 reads CASSSRTGGYGYTF. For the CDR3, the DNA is TGTGCCAGCAGCTCGAGGACAGGGGGCTATGGCTACACCTTC.

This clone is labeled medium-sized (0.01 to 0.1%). The CDR3 loop is CASRAGVGGGNSPLHF. In DNA, the CDR3 is TGTGCCAGCAGGGCGGGGGTAGGGGGAGGGAATTCACCCCTCCACTTT. The chain uses TRBV12-3 or TRBV12-4 and TRBJ1-6, with TRBD1 as a possible D gene (6 bases). The CDR3 loop spans 16 amino acids. Between the trimmed V and J ends, which lost 6 bases and 7 bases, there was a span of 19 bases.

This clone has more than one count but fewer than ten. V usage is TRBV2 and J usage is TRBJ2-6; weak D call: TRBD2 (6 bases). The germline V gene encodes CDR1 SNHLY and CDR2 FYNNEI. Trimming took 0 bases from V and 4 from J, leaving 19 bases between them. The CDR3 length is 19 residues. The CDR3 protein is CASSEALPGRGTGANVLTF. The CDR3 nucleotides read TGTGCCAGCAGTGAAGCGCTTCCGGGACGGGGGACCGGGGCCAACGTCCTGACTTTC.

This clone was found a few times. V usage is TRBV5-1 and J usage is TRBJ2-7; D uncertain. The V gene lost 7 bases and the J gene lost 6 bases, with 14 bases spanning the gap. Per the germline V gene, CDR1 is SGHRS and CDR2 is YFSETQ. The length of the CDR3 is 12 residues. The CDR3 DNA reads TGCGCCAGCTCGTCCTTCACACTCGAGCAGTACTTC. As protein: CASSSFTLEQYF. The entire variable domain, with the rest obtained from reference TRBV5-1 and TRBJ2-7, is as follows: KAGVTQTPRYLIKTRGQQVTLSCSPISGHRSVSWYQQTPGQGLQFLFEYFSETQRNKGNFPGRFSGRQFSNSRSEMNVSTLELGDSALYLCASSSFTLEQYFGPGTRLTVT.

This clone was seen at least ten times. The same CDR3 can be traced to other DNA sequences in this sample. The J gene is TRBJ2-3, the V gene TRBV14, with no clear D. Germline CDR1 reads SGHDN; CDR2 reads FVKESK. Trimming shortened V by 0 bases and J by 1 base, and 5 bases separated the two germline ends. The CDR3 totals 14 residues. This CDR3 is CASSQDFGTDTQYF. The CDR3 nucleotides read TGTGCCAGCAGCCAAGATTTTGGCACAGATACGCAGTATTTT. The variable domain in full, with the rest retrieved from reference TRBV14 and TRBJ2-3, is EAGVTQFPSHSVIEKGQTVTLRCDPISGHDNLYWYRRVMGKEIKFLLHFVKESKQDESGMPNNRFLAERTGGTYSTLKVQPAELEDSGVYFCASSQDFGTDTQYFGPGTRLTVL.

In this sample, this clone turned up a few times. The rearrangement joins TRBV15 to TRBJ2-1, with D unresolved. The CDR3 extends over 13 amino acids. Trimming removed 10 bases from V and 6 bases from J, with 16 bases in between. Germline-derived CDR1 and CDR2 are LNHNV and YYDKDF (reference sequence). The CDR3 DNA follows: TGTGCCAGCAGTGAATTTCCCAGCAATGAGCAGTTCTTC. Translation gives CASSEFPSNEQFF.

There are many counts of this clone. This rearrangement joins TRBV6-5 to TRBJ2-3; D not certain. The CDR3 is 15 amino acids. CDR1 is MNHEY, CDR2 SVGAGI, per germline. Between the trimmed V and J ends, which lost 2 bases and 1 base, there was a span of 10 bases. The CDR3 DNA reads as TGTGCCAGCAGTTACATCATAGCTGGCACAGATACGCAGTATTTT. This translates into CASSYIIAGTDTQYF.

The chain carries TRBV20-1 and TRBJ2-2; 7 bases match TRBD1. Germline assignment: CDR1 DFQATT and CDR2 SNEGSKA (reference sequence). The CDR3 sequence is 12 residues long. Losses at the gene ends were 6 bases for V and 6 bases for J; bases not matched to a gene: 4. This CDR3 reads CSAQDRPGELFF. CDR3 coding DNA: TGCAGTGCGCAGGACAGGCCCGGGGAGCTGTTTTTT.

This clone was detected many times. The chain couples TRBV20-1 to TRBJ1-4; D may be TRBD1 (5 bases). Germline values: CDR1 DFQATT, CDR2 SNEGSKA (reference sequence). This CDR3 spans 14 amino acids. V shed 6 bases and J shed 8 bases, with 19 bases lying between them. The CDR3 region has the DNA TGCAGTGCGGAAGACAGATCGGGGTCGGAAAAACTGTTTTTT. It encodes CSAEDRSGSEKLFF.